A selection of T cell receptor beta chains follows, all from one sample in a study of cytomegalovirus exposure and HLA in healthy donors. Profiling relied on immunoSEQ multiplex PCR, and the TCRdb table lists in-frame clones only, not all of them. The data contain over 100,000 clones, roughly 90% of them singletons. Sequencing was performed on PBMCs. Source of these receptors: a woman in her late teens or twenties in good health and CMV-seropositive. Each CDR3 is given with its conserved first and last residue. The order of the fields is clone size, D gene, J gene, V gene, CDR3 protein, CDR3 DNA. D genes are given only for firm matches. Clone size, where shown, is once, few, many, or a class for clones that have expanded.

>-|TRBD1|TRBJ1-2|TRBV5-6
CASSSGQGLYGYTF
TGTGCCAGCAGTTCGGGACAGGGACTTTATGGCTACACCTTC
>-|TRBD2|TRBJ2-1|TRBV10-3
CAISPGLAETNNEQFF
TGTGCCATCAGTCCGGGACTAGCGGAAACAAACAATGAGCAGTTCTTC
>once|-|TRBJ2-2|TRBV25-1
CASSEYRQGGVRAGELFF
TGTGCCAGCAGTGAATATAGGCAGGGGGGCGTGAGGGCCGGGGAGCTGTTTTTT
>-|TRBD1|TRBJ2-7|TRBV7-2
CASSLVTGAYEQYF
TGTGCCAGCAGCTTAGTGACAGGGGCCTACGAGCAGTACTTC
>few|TRBD1|TRBJ1-2|TRBV14
CASSQGGGAYGYTF
TGTGCCAGCAGCCAAGGAGGGGGCGCCTATGGCTACACCTTC
>-|-|TRBJ1-2|TRBV2
CASSVSYRDLNYGYTF
TGTGCCAGCAGCGTTTCCTACAGGGATTTGAACTATGGCTACACCTTC
>-|TRBD2|TRBJ2-1|TRBV7-9
CASSQMASGGGTYNEQFF
TGTGCCAGCAGCCAGATGGCTAGCGGGGGCGGAACCTACAATGAGCAGTTCTTC
>-|TRBD2|TRBJ2-1|TRBV5-1
CASSQRTSADEQFF
TGCGCCAGCAGCCAACGCACTAGCGCTGATGAGCAGTTCTTC
>-|-|TRBJ1-5|TRBV7-6
CASSLGAGVGHQPQHF
TGTGCCAGCAGCTTAGGGGCAGGGGTCGGTCATCAGCCCCAGCATTTT
>-|-|TRBJ1-2|TRBV27
CASRTPEDSFFTF
TGTGCCAGCCGAACCCCCGAGGACAGCTTTTTCACCTTC
>few|-|TRBJ1-2|TRBV11-2
CASSSRLVYGYTF
TGTGCCAGCAGCTCGAGGCTTGTCTATGGCTACACCTTC
>once|-|TRBJ1-4|TRBV30
CALIQEGNEKLFF
TGTGCCTTAATACAAGAGGGTAATGAAAAACTGTTTTTT
>-|-|TRBJ1-1|TRBV29-1
CSVELDRNTEAFF
TGCAGCGTTGAACTGGACAGGAACACTGAAGCTTTCTTT
>-|-|TRBJ1-5|TRBV5-6
CASSLTDSNQPQHF
TGTGCCAGCAGCCTGACAGATAGCAATCAGCCCCAGCATTTT
>-|TRBD1|TRBJ1-1|TRBV25-1
CASNRGLNTEAFF
TGTGCCAGCAACAGGGGATTGAACACTGAAGCTTTCTTT
>-|TRBD1|TRBJ1-6|TRBV27
CASSLRPGQRNSPLHF
TGTGCCAGCAGTTTGCGCCCGGGACAGCGGAATTCACCCCTCCACTTT
>-|-|TRBJ2-3|TRBV10-1
CASSENYGLTDTQYF
TGCGCCAGCAGTGAGAACTACGGCCTTACAGATACGCAGTATTTT
>-|TRBD1|TRBJ2-1|TRBV9
CASSLGTGNFEQFF
TGTGCCAGCAGCCTCGGGACAGGGAATTTCGAGCAGTTCTTC
>once|TRBD1|TRBJ1-1|TRBV5-5
CASSFRDSKAFF
TGTGCCAGCAGCTTCCGGGACAGTAAAGCTTTCTTT
>-|TRBD2|TRBJ2-7|TRBV7-9
CASGRGAGGSPYEQYF
TGTGCCAGCGGCCGGGGAGCGGGAGGGTCTCCCTACGAGCAGTACTTC
>-|-|TRBJ2-7|TRBV27
CASSLAHLEHEQYF
TGTGCCAGCAGTTTAGCCCATCTGGAGCACGAGCAGTACTTC
>-|TRBD1|TRBJ1-5|TRBV6-5
CASSYSRTGANQPQHF
TGTGCCAGCAGTTACTCCCGGACAGGGGCCAATCAGCCCCAGCATTTT
>many|-|TRBJ1-2|TRBV9
CASSLRLGSNYGYTF
TGTGCCAGCAGCCTCCGCCTGGGCTCTAACTATGGCTACACCTTC
>-|-|TRBJ1-5|TRBV30
CAGYRGGGGSSQPQHF
TGTGCCGGGTACCGAGGGGGAGGGGGTAGTAGTCAGCCCCAGCATTTT
>-|TRBD1|TRBJ2-1|TRBV7-2
CASSWRQGRGYNEQFF
TGTGCCAGCAGCTGGCGACAGGGGCGCGGGTACAATGAGCAGTTCTTC
>-|-|TRBJ1-1|TRBV11-2
CASSLRGLNTEAFF
TGTGCCAGCAGCTTAAGGGGCCTAAACACTGAAGCTTTCTTT
>once|TRBD2|TRBJ2-7|TRBV7-2
CASSLGRGGSSYEQYF
TGTGCCAGCAGCTTAGGTCGGGGGGGGAGCTCCTACGAGCAGTACTTC
>-|-|TRBJ2-7|TRBV4-3
CASSQGVTLSSYEQYF
TGCGCCAGCAGCCAAGGGGTGACTCTGAGCTCCTACGAGCAGTACTTC
>-|TRBD1|TRBJ2-5|TRBV9
CASSVRTGKETQYF
TGTGCCAGCAGCGTTCGGACAGGGAAGGAGACCCAGTACTTC
>-|TRBD2|TRBJ2-3|TRBV5-1
CASSWLRRLAGFTDTQYF
TGCGCCAGCAGCTGGCTTAGAAGACTAGCGGGATTCACAGATACGCAGTATTTT
>-|TRBD1|TRBJ2-7|TRBV6-5
CASRTGSYEQYF
TGTGCCAGCAGGACAGGGAGTTACGAGCAGTACTTC
>few|-|TRBJ1-1|TRBV30
CAWSVRTNTEAFF
TGTGCCTGGAGTGTAAGGACTAACACTGAAGCTTTCTTT
>-|TRBD1|TRBJ1-2|TRBV6-1
CASSGTGTDFNGYTF
TGTGCCAGCAGTGGGACCGGGACAGATTTTAATGGCTACACCTTC
>-|TRBD1|TRBJ2-3|TRBV7-9
CASSLWTGTTDTQYF
TGTGCCAGCAGCTTATGGACAGGGACCACAGATACGCAGTATTTT
>-|-|TRBJ1-2|TRBV7-9
CAFPSKEYTRGYTF
TGTGCCTTTCCCAGCAAGGAGTATACTCGAGGCTACACCTTC
>-|TRBD2|TRBJ2-5|TRBV2
CASNRLAGQETQYF
TGTGCCAGCAACCGTCTAGCGGGTCAAGAGACCCAGTACTTC
>-|TRBD1|TRBJ1-4|TRBV2
CASREGATNEKLFF
TGTGCCAGCAGGGAGGGGGCGACTAATGAAAAACTGTTTTTT
>-|-|TRBJ1-2|TRBV7-9
CASSSMGHDGYTF
TGTGCCAGCAGCTCGATGGGACACGATGGCTACACCTTC
>-|TRBD2|TRBJ2-3|TRBV7-9
CASSLWASGGLDTQYF
TGTGCCAGCAGCTTATGGGCTAGCGGGGGATTAGATACGCAGTATTTT
>-|-|TRBJ2-7|TRBV5-1
CASSLERGYYEQYF
TGCGCCAGCAGCTTGGAAAGGGGATACTACGAGCAGTACTTC
>-|TRBD1|TRBJ1-3|TRBV18
CASSPRQGKAGNTIYF
TGTGCCAGCTCACCAAGACAGGGGAAGGCTGGAAACACCATATATTTT
>-|-|TRBJ2-3|TRBV11-1
CASSSPFGQRSTDTQYF
TGTGCCAGCAGCTCCCCCTTCGGACAGCGGAGCACAGATACGCAGTATTTT
>-|-|TRBJ2-6|TRBV5-6
CASSFRQSSGANVLTF
TGTGCCAGCAGCTTTCGACAGAGCTCTGGGGCCAACGTCCTGACTTTC